Below are 32 T cell receptor beta chains sequenced from a single sample in a study of OX40 agonist ivuxolimab in advanced cancers. Produced via immunoSEQ multiplex PCR; TCRdb's table is partial and in-frame only. The sample consists of 60,000 to 90,000 clones, roughly nine tenths of them appearing once. The starting material was CD4+ or CD8+ T cells sorted from blood, obtained in a trial of the OX40 agonist ivuxolimab. These receptors all stem from an adult with an advanced solid tumor such as melanoma, head and neck, liver or kidney cancer.

The chain joins TRBV4-3 to TRBJ2-7, with D perhaps assigned TRBD1 or TRBD2 (6 bases each). The CDR3 contains 16 residues. Per the germline V gene, CDR1 is LGHNA and CDR2 is YSLEER. V lost 0 bases, J lost 7 bases, and 19 bases lay in between. CDR3 loop: CASSQDRGGGISEQYF. CDR3 DNA: TGCGCCAGCAGCCAAGATCGCGGAGGGGGGATATCGGAGCAGTACTTC.

This clone was picked up a small number of times. The chain combines TRBV27 with TRBJ2-3; TRBD2 might be the D (6 bases). This CDR3 has 14 residues. The V gene lost 1 base and the J gene lost 2 bases, with 7 bases spanning the gap. Germline V CDR1 and CDR2: MNHEY, SMNVEV (reference sequence). In DNA, the CDR3 is TGTGCCAGCAGTTTATGGGAGGCCACAGATACGCAGTATTTT. Translation: CASSLWEATDTQYF.

In DNA, the CDR3 is TGTGCCAGCAGCGCCACAGGGGGCACACCCTACAATGAGCAGTTCTTC. This codes for CASSATGGTPYNEQFF. The V call is TRBV9, the J call TRBJ2-1; 9 positions match TRBD1. CDR3 length: 16 residues. Germline V lookup: CDR1 SGDLS, CDR2 YYNGEE. Germline trimming cut 3 bases from V and 2 bases from J; bases unmatched to any gene: 6.

The CDR3 DNA sequence: TGTGCCAGCAGCTTAGACGGGGCCCCTAGGGACGTACCCTATGGCTACACCTTC. Protein sequence: CASSLDGAPRDVPYGYTF. The V and J genes are TRBV11-3 and TRBJ1-2, with D tentatively TRBD1 (5 bases). Germline V gene lookup returns CDR1 SGHNT and CDR2 YENEEA. Trimming pared 0 bases from V and 4 bases from J, leaving 21 bases between. The CDR3 covers 18 residues.

Notes on this clone: The junction departs from germline at one end; a sequencing error may be responsible. The chain is built from TRBV11-3 and TRBJ2-1; D tentatively fits TRBD1 or TRBD2 (5 bases each). This CDR3 has 11 residues. CDR1 SGHNT and CDR2 YENEEA come from the germline V gene. This CDR3 reads CASSLQGPPLF. The CDR3 region has the DNA TGTGCCAGCAGCTTACAGGGACCCCCCCTCTTC.

The J gene is TRBJ2-5, the V gene TRBV19; D is uncertain. The V end was cut by 2 bases, the J end by 2 bases, with 6 bases between. The germline CDR1 and CDR2 sequences are LNHDA and SQIVND (reference sequence). The CDR3 is 13 residues long. The CDR3 nucleotides read TGTGCCAGTAGTATAAGACGGCAAGAGACCCAGTACTTC. Translating it yields CASSIRRQETQYF.

This chain connects TRBV7-9 to TRBJ2-5, with D perhaps TRBD1 (6 bases). Trimming took off 4 bases at V and 2 bases at J, with 17 bases between the two ends. Germline CDR1 is SEHNR and CDR2 is FQNEAQ (reference sequence). The CDR3 covers 16 residues. The CDR3 reads CASSSLRRQDQETQYF. The CDR3 DNA reads as TGTGCCAGCAGCTCCCTTAGGCGACAGGATCAAGAGACCCAGTACTTC.

The chain carries TRBV5-5 and TRBJ1-4, with 7 bases lining up with TRBD1. The CDR3 has 15 amino acids. The germline V gene encodes CDR1 SGHKS and CDR2 YYEKEE (reference sequence). With V trimmed by 4 bases and J by 7 bases, 10 bases remained unmatched. The CDR3 loop reads CASSPTAQGFEKLFF. The CDR3, as DNA: TGTGCCAGCAGCCCCACGGCACAGGGGTTTGAAAAACTGTTTTTT. Using reference TRBV5-5 and TRBJ1-4 for the parts outside the CDR3, the full variable domain is DAGVTQSPTHLIKTRGQQVTLRCSPISGHKSVSWYQQVLGQGPQFIFQYYEKEERGRGNFPDRFSARQFPNYSSELNVNALLLGDSALYLCASSPTAQGFEKLFFGSGTQLSVL.

This clone has just one count. The chain combines TRBV6-4 with TRBJ2-5, with D possibly being TRBD1 or TRBD2 (5 bases each). Germline values: CDR1 MRHNA, CDR2 SNTAGT. Trimming cost V 3 bases and J 9 bases, with 14 bases left between them. This CDR3 region has 13 residues. The CDR3 loop reads CASSERLMGAQYF. For the CDR3, the DNA is TGTGCCAGCAGTGAACGGCTCATGGGGGCCCAGTACTTC.

This rearrangement joins TRBV4-3 to TRBJ1-2, with D possibly being TRBD1 (5 bases). The V gene lost 0 bases and the J gene lost 4 bases, with 12 bases spanning the gap. Germline V gives CDR1 LGHNA, CDR2 YSLEER. CDR3 length: 15 amino acids. Written as DNA, the CDR3 is TGCGCCAGCAGCCAAGATCGGGACCGTAGCTATGGCTACACCTTC. It translates to CASSQDRDRSYGYTF.

CDR3 bases: TGTGCCAGTGCCGAGGGTTACGAGCAGTACTTC. Translated: CASAEGYEQYF. The chain couples TRBV19 to TRBJ2-7; D is possibly TRBD2 (5 bases). The CDR3 spans 11 residues. From germline, CDR1 is LNHDA and CDR2 SQIVND (reference sequence). Deletions cut 8 bases from V and 4 bases from J, with 9 bases between.

This rearrangement joins TRBV11-2 to TRBJ1-1; maybe TRBD1 (5 bases). CDR3 length: 13 amino acids. The ends were cut back, 1 base at V and 5 bases at J, with 8 bases in the middle. Germline V gives CDR1 SGHAT, CDR2 FQNNGV. The CDR3 here is CASSLVGGTEAFF. Written as DNA, the CDR3 is TGTGCCAGCAGCTTAGTGGGGGGTACTGAAGCTTTCTTT.

The chain has TRBV6-5 and TRBJ2-3; no clear D. With 8 bases removed from V and 6 bases from J, the gap between germline ends came to 9 bases. Germline V CDR1 and CDR2: MNHEY, SVGAGI. This CDR3 is 11 amino acids long. Here the CDR3 DNA reads TGTGCCAGCCAGGTGGGGGATACGCAGTATTTT. Amino acids: CASQVGDTQYF.

This sequence joins TRBV11-2 and TRBJ1-1; 9 bases line up with TRBD1. From germline, CDR1 is SGHAT and CDR2 FQNNGV. The CDR3 contains 16 residues. J gave up 7 bases and V 2 bases, and 11 bases lay outside the gene matches. The CDR3 region has the DNA TGTGCCAGCAGCTTAAGGGGACAGGGAATGGTTGGTGAAGCTTTCTTT. Protein sequence: CASSLRGQGMVGEAFF.

The gene calls are TRBV6-5 and TRBJ2-7; D may be TRBD1 (5 bases). The ends were cut back, 0 bases at V and 5 bases at J, with 14 bases in the middle. The CDR3 consists of 15 residues. Germline CDR1 MNHEY, CDR2 SVGAGI. DNA for the CDR3: TGTGCCAGCAGTTACTCCGGCGGCAGGGTAAACGAGCAGTACTTC. Protein sequence: CASSYSGGRVNEQYF.

There are a few counts of this clone. This rearrangement joins TRBV18 to TRBJ2-7, with D hard to call. Deletions cut 3 bases from V and 4 bases from J, with 13 bases between. CDR3 size: 14 residues. Germline V CDR1 and CDR2: KGHSH, LQKENI. CDR3 DNA sequence: TGTGCCAGCTCACCGTGGTCCGAAAATTACGAGCAGTACTTC. It encodes CASSPWSENYEQYF.

The count of this clone is one. This sequence joins TRBV2 and TRBJ2-5; TRBD2 matches 9 bases. From germline, CDR1 is SNHLY and CDR2 FYNNEI. The trim removed 3 bases at V and 2 bases at J, leaving 4 bases unmatched. There are 15 residues in the CDR3. CDR3 in amino acids: CASSDGSGGQETQYF. CDR3 DNA sequence: TGTGCCAGCAGTGATGGTAGCGGGGGACAAGAGACCCAGTACTTC.

The V gene is TRBV10-3, the J gene TRBJ2-3, with unresolved D. The V gene lost 6 bases and the J gene lost 5 bases, with 9 bases spanning the gap. Germline assignment: CDR1 ENHRY and CDR2 SYGVKD. The CDR3 covers 12 residues. The CDR3 nucleotides are TGTGCCATCAGGCCGGACGGAGATACGCAGTATTTT. It codes for CAIRPDGDTQYF.

J is TRBJ2-2 and V is TRBV28; possible D gene TRBD1, 6 bases. Germline CDR1 and CDR2: MDHEN and SYDVKM. V was pared by 5 bases and J by 1 base, with 14 bases between. The CDR3 is 16 residues long. The chain's CDR3 is CASSPQGTKNTGELFF. The CDR3, as DNA: TGTGCCAGCAGTCCCCAGGGGACAAAGAACACCGGGGAGCTGTTTTTT.

The rearrangement joins TRBV5-1 to TRBJ2-5; a weak D match, TRBD2 (5 bases). Germline CDR1 SGHRS, CDR2 YFSETQ. The V end was cut by 2 bases, the J end by 6 bases, with 14 bases between. The CDR3 consists of 14 residues. The CDR3 sequence is CASSLGLDGKTQYF. The CDR3 region has the DNA TGCGCCAGCAGCTTAGGGCTAGACGGGAAGACCCAGTACTTC.

The rearrangement links TRBV5-4 to TRBJ1-1; D remains ambiguous. CDR1 and CDR2 (germline): SGHNT, YYREEE (reference sequence). Between the trimmed V and J ends, which lost 0 bases and 0 bases, there was a span of 6 bases. CDR3 size: 14 residues. CDR3 DNA: TGTGCCAGCAGCTTGGGGCCGATGAACACTGAAGCTTTCTTT. Its translation is CASSLGPMNTEAFF.

The chain carries TRBV6-6 and TRBJ1-3, with TRBD1 identical over 7 bases. The CDR3 sequence is 16 residues long. V shed 2 bases and J 4 bases; nucleotides not matched to a gene: 8. The V gene's germline CDR1 is MNHNY and CDR2 SVGAGI (reference sequence). CDR3 in amino acids: CASSYGLRGEGNTIYF. The DNA for the CDR3 is TGTGCCAGCAGTTACGGCCTCAGGGGGGAGGGAAACACCATATATTTT.

This clone was found once. The chain links TRBV11-3 to TRBJ1-4; D gene ambiguous. This CDR3 has 13 residues. Germline V gives CDR1 SGHNT, CDR2 YENEEA. V gave up 2 bases and J gave up 11 bases, with 12 bases separating them. The chain's CDR3 is CASSLTAASKLFF. CDR3 coding DNA: TGTGCCAGCAGCTTAACGGCAGCTAGCAAACTGTTTTTT.

V usage is TRBV7-2 and J usage is TRBJ2-3; D unclear. This CDR3 has 15 residues. CDR1 and CDR2 from the germline V gene are SGHTA and FQGNSA. Trimming pared 1 base from V and 5 bases from J, leaving 13 bases between. For the CDR3, the DNA is TGTGCCAGCAGCTTAGGTTCAGCAATAGGAGATACGCAGTATTTT. This codes for CASSLGSAIGDTQYF.

V usage is TRBV27 and J usage is TRBJ2-2; possible D gene TRBD1, 6 bases. This CDR3 has 15 residues. V was shortened by 6 bases and J by 1 base, with 12 bases between the two germline ends. Germline CDR1 MNHEY, CDR2 SMNVEV (reference sequence). CDR3 nucleotide sequence: TGTGCCAGCAGCCCCGGGACACTGAACACCGGGGAGCTGTTTTTT. Translating it yields CASSPGTLNTGELFF.

The chain links TRBV7-7 to TRBJ1-1; D uncertain. The germline gives CDR1 SSHAT, CDR2 FNYEAQ (reference sequence). The CDR3 length is 13 residues. The V end lost 2 bases, the J end lost 3 bases, and 7 bases lay between the germline ends. The DNA of the CDR3 is TGTGCCAGCAGCTTATCGAGCTACACTGAAGCTTTCTTT. Encoded protein: CASSLSSYTEAFF.

The V and J genes are TRBV29-1 and TRBJ1-1, with a possible D match to TRBD1 (5 bases). V was shortened by 4 bases and J by 6 bases, with 9 bases between the two germline ends. This CDR3 spans 11 amino acids. Per the germline V gene, CDR1 is SQVTM and CDR2 is ANQGSEA. The CDR3 is CSVAKGPEAFF. The CDR3 nucleotides are TGCAGCGTTGCGAAGGGGCCTGAAGCTTTCTTT.

This rearrangement joins TRBV19 to TRBJ1-1; TRBD1 is a possible D gene (5 bases). The germline V gene encodes CDR1 LNHDA and CDR2 SQIVND (reference sequence). This CDR3 is built from 15 residues. V was trimmed by 6 bases and J by 0 bases, leaving 14 bases between them. CDR3 residues: CASRWEGRLNTEAFF. Here the CDR3 DNA reads TGTGCCAGTAGATGGGAGGGGCGACTGAACACTGAAGCTTTCTTT.

CDR3 sequence: CASRNRGELNTIYF. Written as DNA, the CDR3 is TGTGCCAGCAGGAACAGGGGGGAGCTAAACACCATATATTTT. The chain links TRBV28 to TRBJ1-3; 8 bases map to TRBD1. Germline CDR1 MDHEN, CDR2 SYDVKM. Trimming cost V 6 bases and J 6 bases; bases outside gene matches: 7. CDR3 size: 14 residues.

This chain uses TRBV27 with TRBJ2-7; TRBD1 matches 9 bases. The CDR3 runs 14 residues. Per the germline V gene, CDR1 is MNHEY and CDR2 is SMNVEV (reference sequence). The J segment lost 3 bases and the V segment lost 5 bases, leaving 5 bases of the junction unmatched. The CDR3 loop is CASSPWDRVYEQYF. CDR3 nucleotide sequence: TGTGCCAGCAGTCCGTGGGACAGGGTCTACGAGCAGTACTTC.

This clone was found once. The J gene is TRBJ1-1, the V gene TRBV27; the D gene is possibly TRBD1 (6 bases). Germline-derived CDR1 and CDR2 are MNHEY and SMNVEV (reference sequence). CDR3 size: 14 residues. V lost 7 bases and J lost 1, with 13 bases in between. The CDR3 DNA reads as TGTGCCAGCACCGTGGCAGGGGCGAACACTGAAGCTTTCTTT. Translating gives CASTVAGANTEAFF.

This rearrangement joins TRBV28 to TRBJ2-1, with D perhaps TRBD1 (6 bases). The CDR3 has 12 amino acids. V was clipped by 5 bases and J by 7 bases, with 9 bases between them. Looked up from germline, CDR1 is MDHEN and CDR2 is SYDVKM. DNA of the CDR3: TGTGCCAGCAGTGGCAGGGGAAATGAGCAGTTCTTC. As protein: CASSGRGNEQFF. The entire variable domain, with the rest obtained from reference TRBV28 and TRBJ2-1, is as follows: DVKVTQSSRYLVKRTGEKVFLECVQDMDHENMFWYRQDPGLGLRLIYFSYDVKMKEKGDIPEGYSVSREKKERFSLILESASTNQTSMYLCASSGRGNEQFFGPGTRLTVL.